The 10 T cell receptor beta chains given below trace back to one sample, sequenced in a study of CD8+ T cells in alopecia areata. After isolation, RNA underwent reverse transcription to generate cDNA as the sequencing template. Assay used: immunoSEQ multiplex PCR; TCRdb lists only in-frame clones, some missing. Here the sample spans 160,000 or so clones, under 60% being singletons. The input for sequencing was CD8+ T cells sorted from blood, taken at week 0. These TCRs come from a human donor with alopecia areata.

The chain links TRBV10-1 to TRBJ2-1; D call uncertain. The CDR3 contains 13 residues. V was pared by 2 bases and J by 6 bases, with 8 bases between. In germline, CDR1 is WNHNN, CDR2 SYGVQD (reference sequence). CDR3 bases: TGCGCCAGCAGTGAGACGAAGGGCAATGAGCAGTTCTTC. Translation gives CASSETKGNEQFF.

The chain carries TRBV18 and TRBJ1-1; D gene ambiguous. V was clipped by 0 bases and J by 4 bases, with 9 bases between them. The CDR3 totals 14 residues. Germline V gives CDR1 KGHSH, CDR2 LQKENI. CDR3 loop: CASSPPGQSTEAFF. In DNA, the CDR3 is TGTGCCAGCTCACCACCGGGTCAGTCCACTGAAGCTTTCTTT.

This chain uses TRBV4-1 with TRBJ1-6; D not certain. This CDR3 comprises 15 residues. Trimming left V 3 bases short and J 7 bases short, with 13 bases between. Germline V gene data show CDR1 as MGHRA and CDR2 as YSYEKL. CDR3 bases: TGCGCCAGCAGCCAGCCAAAGGTAGACAATTCACCCCTCCACTTT. Its translation is CASSQPKVDNSPLHF.

This clone was seen more than once but under ten times. V and J are TRBV5-1 and TRBJ1-2; D ambiguous. This CDR3 has 16 residues. V was trimmed by 4 bases and J by 3 bases, leaving 19 bases between them. Per germline, CDR1 SGHRS and CDR2 YFSETQ. The CDR3 reads CASSQVSLATDYGYTF. As DNA, the CDR3 is TGCGCCAGCAGCCAAGTTTCGCTAGCCACAGACTATGGCTACACCTTC.

V usage is TRBV13 and J usage is TRBJ2-7, with D possibly called TRBD1 or TRBD2 (6 bases each). V was pared by 2 bases and J by 3 bases, with 17 bases between. The CDR3 covers 16 residues. In germline, CDR1 is PRHDT, CDR2 FYEKMQ (reference sequence). CDR3: CASSLMGGASFYEQYF. CDR3 bases: TGTGCCAGCAGCTTAATGGGGGGCGCATCGTTCTACGAGCAGTACTTC.

CDR3 sequence: CAWSEDLGGNYGYTF. CDR3 sequence (DNA): TGTGCCTGGAGTGAGGACCTCGGAGGGAACTATGGCTACACCTTC. This chain connects TRBV30 to TRBJ1-2; D gene ambiguous. The V and J ends lost 1 base and 2 bases respectively, with 14 bases between them. CDR3 length equals 15 residues. The germline V gene encodes CDR1 GTSNPN and CDR2 SVGIG (reference sequence).

This clone came up a few times. The rearrangement links TRBV7-2 to TRBJ2-6; D gene unclear. The CDR3 contains 15 residues. Per the germline V gene, CDR1 is SGHTA and CDR2 is FQGNSA. V lost 7 bases, J lost 4 bases, and 14 bases lay in between. The CDR3 DNA sequence: TGTGCCAGCACCAACGTCCCTCGGGGGGCCAACGTCCTGACTTTC. Translation gives CASTNVPRGANVLTF.

CDR3 nucleotide sequence: TGTGCCAGCAGCTCCAGTCTCCACTATGGCTACACCTTC. Residues: CASSSSLHYGYTF. The V and J genes are TRBV11-2 and TRBJ1-2; D ambiguous. CDR3 length equals 13 residues. V was pared by 4 bases and J by 3 bases, with 9 bases between. Germline CDR1 SGHAT, CDR2 FQNNGV.

Details on this clone: Different DNA sequences within this sample yield the same CDR3. The chain combines TRBV29-1 with TRBJ2-7; D possibly corresponds to TRBD1 (7 bases). V was shortened by 0 bases and J by 4 bases, with 13 bases between the two germline ends. The CDR3 totals 14 residues. The V gene's germline CDR1 is SQVTM and CDR2 ANQGSEA. CDR3 nucleotide sequence: TGCAGCGTTGAAGATCCGGCAGGGGGGTACGAGCAGTACTTC. It specifies CSVEDPAGGYEQYF.

This clone showed up just once. This chain joins TRBV4-1 and TRBJ2-7, with D maybe TRBD1 (6 bases). Germline V CDR1 and CDR2: MGHRA, YSYEKL. The CDR3 runs 13 residues. The V and J ends lost 3 bases and 6 bases respectively, with 12 bases between them. This chain's CDR3 is CASSHPGVPEQYF. In DNA form, the CDR3 reads TGCGCCAGCAGCCACCCAGGGGTTCCCGAGCAGTACTTC.